This TCR beta chain came from a study of beta chain features in type 1 diabetes. Study-wide context: In age, gender and cell yields, patients were similar to healthy donors. Study observations and caveats: Across patients, naive, central memory and Treg TCRB repertoires exhibited apparently greater similarity than was observed across healthy donors.

With regard to this clone: Antigen specificity is unknown.

Populations obtained by sorting all exceeded 98% purity. The entirety of the isolated RNA underwent reverse transcription, so expressed TCRB transcripts were sequenced. The assay was immunoSEQ multiplex PCR, and TCRdb's table has in-frame clones only and misses some. The sample has about 9,400 clones, more than 75% seen once. Germline CDR1 reads SGHRS; CDR2 reads YFSETQ. There are 13 residues in the CDR3. Trimming left V 4 bases short and J 0 bases short, with 5 bases between. The material sequenced was Tregs from blood. The rearrangement uses TRBV5-1 and TRBJ2-1; D unresolved. The source of this sequence is a woman aged 18-35 years in good health. This CDR3 is CASSLSSYNEQFF. In nucleotides, the CDR3 is TGCGCCAGCAGCCTAAGCTCCTACAATGAGCAGTTCTTC.